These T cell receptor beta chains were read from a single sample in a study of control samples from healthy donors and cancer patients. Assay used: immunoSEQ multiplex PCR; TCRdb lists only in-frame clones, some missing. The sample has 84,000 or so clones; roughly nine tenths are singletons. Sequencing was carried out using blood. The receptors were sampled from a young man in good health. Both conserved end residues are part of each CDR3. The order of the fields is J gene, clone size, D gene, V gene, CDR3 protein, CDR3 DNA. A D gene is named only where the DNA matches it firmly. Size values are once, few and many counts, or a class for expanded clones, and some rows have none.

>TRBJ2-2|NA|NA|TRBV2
CASSGVSNTGELFF
TGTGCCAGCAGTGGAGTCTCGAACACCGGGGAGCTGTTTTTT
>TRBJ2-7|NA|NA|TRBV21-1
CASSKGGTTSSYEQYF
TGTGCCAGCAGCAAAGGAGGGACTACCTCCTCCTACGAGCAGTACTTC
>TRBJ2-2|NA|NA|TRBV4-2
CASSQDSPGKSGELFF
TGTGCCAGCAGCCAAGATTCCCCAGGGAAGTCCGGGGAGCTGTTTTTT
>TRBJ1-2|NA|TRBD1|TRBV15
CATSSAAAGTANYGYTF
TGTGCCACCAGCAGTGCCGCCGCCGGGACAGCCAACTATGGCTACACCTTC
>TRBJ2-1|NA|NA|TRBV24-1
CATSRDNEQFF
TGTGCCACCAGTCGCGATAATGAGCAGTTCTTC
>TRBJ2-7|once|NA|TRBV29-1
CSVEAPDSAYEQYF
TGCAGCGTTGAAGCCCCGGACTCTGCCTACGAGCAGTACTTC
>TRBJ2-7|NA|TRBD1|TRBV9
CASSVGGGQGDYEQYF
TGTGCCAGCAGCGTAGGAGGGGGACAGGGGGACTACGAGCAGTACTTC
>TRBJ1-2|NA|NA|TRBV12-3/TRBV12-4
CASRLTGRYGYTF
TGTGCCAGCAGGTTGACAGGTCGATATGGCTACACCTTC
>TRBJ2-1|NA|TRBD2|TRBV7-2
CASSFGGTSNPYNEQFF
TGTGCCAGCAGCTTCGGGGGGACTAGCAATCCCTACAATGAGCAGTTCTTC
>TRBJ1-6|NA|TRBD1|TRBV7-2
CATRDRGTYNSPLHF
TGTGCCACGAGGGACAGGGGGACCTATAATTCACCCCTCCACTTT
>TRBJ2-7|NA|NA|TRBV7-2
CASKDNDEQYF
TGTGCCAGCAAAGACAATGACGAGCAGTACTTC
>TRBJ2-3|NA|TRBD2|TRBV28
CASSLMRGVTDTQYF
TGTGCCAGCAGTTTAATGCGGGGGGTCACAGATACGCAGTATTTT
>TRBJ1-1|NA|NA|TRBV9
CASSRGGANTEAFF
TGTGCCAGCAGCAGGGGAGGGGCTAACACTGAAGCTTTCTTT
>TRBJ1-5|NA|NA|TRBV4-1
CASSPRVGRREPQHF
TGCGCCAGCAGCCCCCGGGTGGGGCGAAGGGAGCCCCAGCATTTT
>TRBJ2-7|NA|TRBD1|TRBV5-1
CASSTYLSDRGISYEQYF
TGCGCCAGCAGCACTTACCTTTCGGACAGGGGTATTAGCTACGAGCAGTACTTC
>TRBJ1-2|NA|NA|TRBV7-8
CASSPPGYTF
TGTGCCAGCAGCCCGCCCGGCTACACCTTC
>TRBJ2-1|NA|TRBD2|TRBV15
CATRLTSGSGEQFF
TGTGCCACCAGGCTGACTAGCGGGAGTGGGGAGCAGTTCTTC
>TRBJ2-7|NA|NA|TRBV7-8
CASSLEEYTTEQYF
TGTGCCAGCAGCTTAGAGGAGTATACCACCGAGCAGTACTTC
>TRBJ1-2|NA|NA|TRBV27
CASSGARAYGYTF
TGTGCCAGTAGTGGGGCCAGGGCCTATGGCTACACCTTC
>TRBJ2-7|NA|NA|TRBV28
CASALAAKYEQYF
TGTGCCAGCGCATTGGCGGCGAAGTACGAGCAGTACTTC
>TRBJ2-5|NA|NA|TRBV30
CAWSRETQYF
TGTGCCTGGAGTCGAGAGACCCAGTACTTC
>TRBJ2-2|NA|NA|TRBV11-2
CASTTHTGELFF
TGTGCCAGCACCACCCACACCGGGGAGCTGTTTTTT
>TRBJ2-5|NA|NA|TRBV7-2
CASSLLPIGETQYF
TGTGCCAGCAGCTTACTGCCCATTGGGGAGACCCAGTACTTC
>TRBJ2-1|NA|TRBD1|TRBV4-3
CASSWSGQGAPRNEQFF
TGCGCCAGCAGCTGGAGTGGACAGGGGGCGCCCCGCAATGAGCAGTTCTTC
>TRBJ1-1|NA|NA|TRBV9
CASSVGAQIDTEAFF
TGTGCCAGCAGCGTAGGTGCCCAGATTGACACTGAAGCTTTCTTT
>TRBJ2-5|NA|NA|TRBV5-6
CASSLGTRGQTQYF
TGTGCCAGCAGCTTAGGTACTAGAGGGCAGACCCAGTACTTC
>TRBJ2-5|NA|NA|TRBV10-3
CAISERGGPETQYF
TGTGCCATCAGTGAGCGCGGGGGCCCAGAGACCCAGTACTTC
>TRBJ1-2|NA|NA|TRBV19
CASLGYNYGYTF
TGTGCCAGCCTCGGGTACAACTATGGCTACACCTTC
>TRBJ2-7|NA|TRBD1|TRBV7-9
CASSAGTGGAYEQYF
TGTGCCAGCAGCGCTGGGACAGGGGGAGCCTACGAGCAGTACTTC
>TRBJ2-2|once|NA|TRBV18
CASSENTGELFF
TGTGCCAGCTCAGAGAATACCGGGGAGCTGTTTTTT
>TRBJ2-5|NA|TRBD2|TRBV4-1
CASSQELAGGGTQYF
TGCGCCAGCAGCCAAGAACTAGCGGGAGGGGGGACCCAGTACTTC
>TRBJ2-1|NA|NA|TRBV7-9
CASSFLRGTSYNEQFF
TGTGCCAGCAGCTTTCTCCGGGGGACCTCCTACAATGAGCAGTTCTTC
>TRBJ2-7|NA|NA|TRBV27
CASSYMGKQGYEQYF
TGTGCCAGCTCCTACATGGGTAAACAGGGCTACGAGCAGTACTTC
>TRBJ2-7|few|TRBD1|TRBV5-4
CASTEAGTGAEQYF
TGTGCCAGCACCGAGGCCGGGACAGGGGCCGAGCAGTACTTC
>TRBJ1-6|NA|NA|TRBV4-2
CASSQEGTINSPLHF
TGTGCCAGCAGCCAAGAGGGCACTATAAATTCACCCCTCCACTTT
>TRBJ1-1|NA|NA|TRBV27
CASSPRGRSEAFF
TGTGCCAGCAGCCCTAGGGGGAGGAGTGAAGCTTTCTTT
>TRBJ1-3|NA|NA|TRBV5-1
CASSSNVRQDSGNTIYF
TGCGCCAGCAGCTCAAACGTTAGGCAGGACTCTGGAAACACCATATATTTT
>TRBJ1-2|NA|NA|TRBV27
CASSKLNEGYTF
TGTGCCAGCAGTAAATTGAATGAGGGCTACACCTTC
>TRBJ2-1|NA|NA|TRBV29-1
CSVDVYSSYNEQFF
TGCAGCGTTGATGTTTACAGCTCCTACAATGAGCAGTTCTTC
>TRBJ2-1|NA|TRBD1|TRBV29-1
CSDRTGQNEQFF
TGCAGCGATAGGACAGGCCAGAATGAGCAGTTCTTC
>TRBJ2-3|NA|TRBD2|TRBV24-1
CATSDWGTSGGQTLDTDTQYF
TGTGCCACCAGTGATTGGGGGACTAGCGGGGGCCAAACTCTTGACACAGATACGCAGTATTTT
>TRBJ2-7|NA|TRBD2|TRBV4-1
CASSPLFGSAGGGEQYF
TGCGCCAGCAGCCCGCTCTTTGGGTCTGCGGGGGGTGGAGAGCAGTACTTC
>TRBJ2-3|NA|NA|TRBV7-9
CASSLEARRDTQYF
TGTGCCAGCAGCTTAGAGGCTAGGCGAGATACGCAGTATTTT
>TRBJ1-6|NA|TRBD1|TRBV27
CASTMTGNNSPLHF
TGTGCCAGCACCATGACAGGGAATAATTCACCCCTCCACTTT
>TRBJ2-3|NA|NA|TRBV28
CASKTDGTDTQYF
TGTGCCAGCAAAACGGACGGCACAGATACGCAGTATTTT
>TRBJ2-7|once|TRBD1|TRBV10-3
CAISDRDSTYEQYF
TGTGCCATCAGCGACAGGGATAGCACCTACGAGCAGTACTTC
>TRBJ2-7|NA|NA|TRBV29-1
CSVGDRRISYEQYF
TGCAGCGTTGGAGACAGAAGAATATCCTACGAGCAGTACTTC
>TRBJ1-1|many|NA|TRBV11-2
CASSLDLRVNTEAFF
TGTGCCAGCAGCTTAGATCTCAGGGTGAACACTGAAGCTTTCTTT
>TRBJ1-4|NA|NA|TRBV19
CASSSRHATNEKLFF
TGTGCCAGTAGTAGCCGGCACGCAACTAATGAAAAACTGTTTTTT
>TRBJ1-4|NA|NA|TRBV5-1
CASSPHTSTNEKLFF
TGCGCCAGCAGCCCCCACACCTCAACTAATGAAAAACTGTTTTTT